This T cell receptor beta chain stems from a study of CD8 T cells in ankylosing spondylitis. TCRdb used MiXCR to reprocess the 5' RACE reads, holding one entry per CDR3 protein. The table shows some 220,000 distinct CDR3 sequences, with around 8% occurring only once. Many counts were recorded for this clonotype. The antigen is unknown. General observations from the study: Disease-linked clones reportedly showed significant enrichment in matched ankylosing spondylitis synovial fluid. Earlier reports found some motif variants in synovial fluid and blood in reactive arthritis.

Trimming cost V 7 bases and J 8 bases; bases outside gene matches: 12. This CDR3 spans 13 amino acids. Germline CDR1 is SQVTM and CDR2 is ANQGSEA. The clonotype originates from a female donor with ankylosing spondylitis or in good health (not recorded which). Sequencing input: blood, either unsorted or a sorted T cell fraction (not recorded which). V is TRBV29-1 and J is TRBJ1-2; 8 bases are shared with TRBD1. CDR3 amino acids: CSAERDRGLGYTF. The CDR3 DNA reads as TGCAGCGCCGAACGCGACAGGGGTCTCGGCTACACCTTC.